The 16 T cell receptor beta chains below all came from one sample that was sequenced in a study of OX40 agonist ivuxolimab in advanced cancers. TCRdb's table, derived via immunoSEQ multiplex PCR, lists solely in-frame clones and lacks some. The sample carries 75,000 to 100,000 clones, 87% recorded once. The sequenced sample was CD4+ or CD8+ T cells sorted from blood, obtained in a trial of the OX40 agonist ivuxolimab. The source of these receptors is an adult with an advanced solid tumor such as melanoma, head and neck, liver or kidney cancer.

V usage is TRBV6-1 and J usage is TRBJ2-2; tentative D call: TRBD2 (6 bases). The V gene's germline CDR1 is MNHNS and CDR2 SASEGT. V gave up 6 bases and J gave up 0 bases, with 11 bases separating them. This CDR3 region has 15 residues. CDR3 in DNA: TGTGCCAGCAGCCTTAGCGGAGCGAACACCGGGGAGCTGTTTTTT. Translation: CASSLSGANTGELFF.

The V call is TRBV28, the J call TRBJ2-2; TRBD1 aligns across 10 bases. CDR1 is MDHEN and CDR2 is SYDVKM in the germline V gene. This CDR3 is built from 16 residues. The V and J ends lost 5 bases and 5 bases, in that order; junction bases with no gene match: 8. The CDR3 protein is CASSPPGQGRTGELFF. The CDR3 DNA reads TGTGCCAGCAGTCCACCGGGACAGGGGAGGACCGGGGAGCTGTTTTTT.

The gene calls are TRBV10-3 and TRBJ2-5; D is perhaps TRBD2 (6 bases). The CDR3 runs 12 residues. Germline-derived CDR1 and CDR2 are ENHRY and SYGVKD. Trimming removed 4 bases from V and 9 bases from J, with 12 bases in between. This CDR3 is CAISGETGAQYF. DNA for the CDR3: TGTGCCATCAGTGGTGAGACGGGGGCCCAGTACTTC.

This clone was counted between two and nine times. This chain links TRBV7-2 with TRBJ2-5, with D perhaps given as TRBD1 or TRBD2 (6 bases each). The CDR3 consists of 14 residues. The germline V gene encodes CDR1 SGHTA and CDR2 FQGNSA. The V end lost 2 bases, the J end lost 5 bases, and 12 bases lay between the germline ends. The CDR3 loop is CASSLWGAGETQYF. The CDR3 coding sequence is TGTGCCAGCAGCTTATGGGGGGCAGGGGAGACCCAGTACTTC.

This clone was found a few times. The chain joins TRBV28 to TRBJ2-7, with a weak D call TRBD2 (6 bases). The CDR3 runs 15 residues. The V gene's germline CDR1 is MDHEN and CDR2 SYDVKM. V lost 6 bases, J lost 0 bases, and 15 bases lay in between. Here the CDR3 reads CASRNKAGGSYEQYF. The CDR3 region has the DNA TGTGCCAGCAGAAATAAAGCCGGGGGCTCCTACGAGCAGTACTTC.

J is TRBJ1-2 and V is TRBV29-1; 7 nucleotides line up with TRBD1. CDR1 SQVTM and CDR2 ANQGSEA come from the germline V gene. This CDR3 spans 12 amino acids. V lost 5 bases and J lost 2; bases outside the gene matches: 2. The CDR3 DNA reads TGCAGCGTTCCACAGGGGAACTATGGCTACACCTTC. Encoded protein: CSVPQGNYGYTF.

The rearrangement joins TRBV28 to TRBJ1-4; TRBD1 is a possible D gene (5 bases). CDR3 length: 15 amino acids. Germline V lookup: CDR1 MDHEN, CDR2 SYDVKM. Trimming shortened V by 4 bases and J by 5 bases, and 14 bases separated the two germline ends. CDR3 sequence: CASSSPGTMNEKLFF. CDR3 sequence (DNA): TGTGCCAGCAGTTCTCCCGGGACGATGAATGAAAAACTGTTTTTT. The variable domain in full, completed from reference TRBV28 and TRBJ1-4, reads DVKVTQSSRYLVKRTGEKVFLECVQDMDHENMFWYRQDPGLGLRLIYFSYDVKMKEKGDIPEGYSVSREKKERFSLILESASTNQTSMYLCASSSPGTMNEKLFFGSGTQLSVL.

This clone has a handful of counts. This sequence joins TRBV4-3 and TRBJ1-1, with D perhaps matching TRBD1 (6 bases). The CDR3 sequence is 13 residues long. The germline V gene has CDR1 LGHNA and CDR2 YSLEER. Trimming took off 0 bases at V and 7 bases at J, with 9 bases between the two ends. The CDR3 DNA sequence: TGCGCCAGCAGCCAAGACAGGGGCGGTGAAGCTTTCTTT. It encodes CASSQDRGGEAFF.

The chain is built from TRBV19 and TRBJ2-1, with 12 positions matching TRBD2. The length of the CDR3 is 15 residues. Trimming cost V 4 bases and J 2 bases; bases outside gene matches: 0. The germline CDR1 and CDR2 sequences are LNHDA and SQIVND (reference sequence). The DNA of the CDR3 is TGTGCCAGTAGTAGACTAGCGGGGGCCTACAATGAGCAGTTCTTC. Encoded protein: CASSRLAGAYNEQFF.

J is TRBJ1-5 and V is TRBV6-5; 7 bases map to TRBD1. The CDR3 runs to 12 residues. Germline CDR1 MNHEY, CDR2 SVGAGI. The V and J ends lost 7 bases and 6 bases, in that order; junction bases with no gene match: 3. The CDR3 region is CASTTGAQPQHF. CDR3 nucleotides: TGTGCCAGCACTACAGGGGCTCAGCCCCAGCATTTT.

This chain joins TRBV7-2 and TRBJ2-5; 7 positions match TRBD2. Germline CDR1 is SGHTA and CDR2 is FQGNSA. The CDR3 spans 13 residues. The J segment lost 5 bases and the V segment lost 5 bases, leaving 5 bases of the junction unmatched. The CDR3 sequence is CASSRRGGETQYF. CDR3 coding DNA: TGTGCCAGCAGCCGCCGGGGAGGGGAGACCCAGTACTTC.

The chain has TRBV5-5 and TRBJ2-7, with 7 bases aligning to TRBD1. This CDR3 has 15 residues. The germline V gene encodes CDR1 SGHKS and CDR2 YYEKEE (reference sequence). V lost 1 base and J lost 4; bases outside the gene matches: 8. The CDR3 is CASSLSTGRQYEQYV. CDR3 DNA: TGTGCCAGCAGCTTGTCGACAGGGCGCCAGTACGAGCAGTACGTC.

This clone is categorized as medium-sized. V and J are TRBV28 and TRBJ2-3; D remains ambiguous. This CDR3 spans 13 amino acids. V dropped 9 bases and J dropped 3 bases, with 13 bases sitting between them. CDR1 and CDR2 (germline): MDHEN, SYDVKM. The CDR3, as DNA: TGTGCCAGTCGAGTCAGGAATACAGATACGCAGTATTTT. Protein product: CASRVRNTDTQYF.

The rearrangement uses TRBV5-4 and TRBJ1-2; D possibly corresponds to TRBD1 (5 bases). The CDR3 runs 17 residues. Between the trimmed V and J ends, which lost 1 base and 4 bases, there was a span of 20 bases. Germline V gene lookup returns CDR1 SGHNT and CDR2 YYREEE (reference sequence). CDR3 loop: CASSLLGGEGYSYGYTF. The CDR3 DNA sequence: TGTGCCAGCAGCTTGTTAGGCGGGGAGGGGTATTCCTATGGCTACACCTTC.

V is TRBV7-9 and J is TRBJ2-4, with D perhaps TRBD1 (6 bases). The V end lost 1 base, the J end lost 7 bases, and 17 bases lay between the germline ends. The CDR3 has 16 amino acids. Germline V gene lookup returns CDR1 SEHNR and CDR2 FQNEAQ (reference sequence). Written as DNA, the CDR3 is TGTGCCAGCAGCTTAGGATCGACAGGAGCTGGGAACATTCAGTACTTC. Protein product: CASSLGSTGAGNIQYF.

The chain has TRBV6-5 and TRBJ1-5; D is possibly TRBD1 (5 bases). V was shortened by 4 bases and J by 1 base, with 11 bases between the two germline ends. Germline CDR1 reads MNHEY; CDR2 reads SVGAGI. The CDR3 covers 15 residues. The CDR3 loop reads CASSSGALSNQPQHF. The CDR3 bases are TGTGCCAGCAGTTCCGGGGCACTCAGCAATCAGCCCCAGCATTTT.